The clone carrying this T cell receptor (beta chain) is a singleton in its sample. Its antigen is not known. The sample is drawn from a study of CD8 T cells in Susac syndrome. Overall study findings and caveats: The study recognized that its TCR sequencing and HLA analysis covered a relatively small number of individuals.

Sequencing of TCR beta was carried out in blood CD8+ and CD4+ T cells. Negative isolation was applied to CD8+ and CD4+ T cells, and FACS enrichment was applied to TEMRA cells. The RNA, about 0.5 to 1 ug, was put through reverse transcription using random hexamers. It was immunoSEQ multiplex PCR that amplified TCR beta CDR3 across 54 Vbeta and 13 Jbeta. One entry per CDR3 protein results from TCRdb running MiXCR on the immunoSEQ multiplex PCR reads. Seen here are about 290,000 distinct CDR3 sequences, 85% observed once, and the top ten hold roughly 0.21%. Looked up from germline, CDR1 is DFQATT and CDR2 is SNEGSKA (reference sequence). CDR3 size: 13 residues. Trimming stripped 7 bases from V and 5 bases from J, with 18 bases between.

V and J are TRBV20-1 and TRBJ2-7; D remains ambiguous. The sequencing input was CD8+ T cells from PBMCs. The origin of this receptor is a human donor with multiple sclerosis. In nucleotides, the CDR3 is TGCAGTGGTCCTCTAGGCTCCTTCAACGAGCAGTACTTC. This sequence encodes CSGPLGSFNEQYF.